The entry below describes one TCR beta chain. This clonotype was counted at least ten times. Its antigen is currently not known. Base quality data are lacking; no much larger clone is found one base away. V is shortened by 3 bases, J by 4 bases, and the region joining them spans 16 bases. Including the terminal cysteine and phenylalanine, the CDR3 comprises 15 residues. Kept here is only the CDR3 DNA, which spans 45 bases and is read in frame from base 1. CDR1 and CDR2 are read off the germline V gene (reference sequence) as GTSNPN and SVGIG. These data come from a study of T cells in Graves' hyperthyroidism and ophthalmopathy (dated 2019 in TCRdb). As for the study more broadly: Peripheral blood samples were taken at the time of initial diagnosis, prior to any treatment. To identify distinguishing TCR V-J signatures, a discovery cohort of roughly 100 patients was used, comprising 43 with Graves' ophthalmopathy and around 57 with stable Graves' hyperthyroidism. Prospective prediction of ophthalmopathy was tested in an independent validation cohort consisting of some 18 hyperthyroidism patients and 17 patients who later progressed to ophthalmopathy. For training and testing, the roughly 100 patients in the discovery cohort were randomly divided in a 7:3 ratio. Thyroid tissue and blood T-cell repertoires from six Graves' hyperthyroidism patients were also compared in the study. Once sampling was done, hyperthyroidism patients were given methimazole at a starting dose of 30 mg daily, whereas ophthalmopathy patients were given high-dose intravenous methylprednisolone. The paper reports TCR Vbeta CDR3 sequencing of 140 or so peripheral blood samples: approximately 41 ophthalmopathy, approximately 74 hyperthyroidism and 17 progressor patients. The full study reports these points: In validation, progression to ophthalmopathy was predicted by the model with nearly 71% sensitivity and approximately 78% specificity, a median of around 5.9 months before onset. Ophthalmopathy was separated from stable hyperthyroidism by a 13 V-J signature model, with around 90% sensitivity and approximately 81% specificity obtained in cross-validation and 80%/75% obtained in testing. Most expanded thyroid clonotypes (frequency above 0.001) were also detected in blood, a finding suggesting that blood repertoires may reflect thyroid immune responses. No statistical method was used to set the sample size in advance, and investigators knew the group allocation.

The hyperthyroidism patients were between 18 and 65 years old and newly diagnosed, with a disease duration of less than 2 months. Patients with uncontrolled infections, other autoimmune diseases, pregnancy or lactation were excluded. Diagnoses were based on clinical symptoms, serum thyroxine and TRAb, thyroid ultrasound and orbital computed tomography. Blood from progressor patients was drawn when they were first diagnosed with hyperthyroidism, before any ophthalmopathy symptoms appeared. Ficoll-Paque density gradient centrifugation was used to isolate PBMCs from about 10 ml of fresh peripheral blood. Progressor patients were defined as those initially diagnosed with Graves' hyperthyroidism in whom ophthalmopathy developed during follow-up. Total RNA was extracted with Trizol reagent, and quality was checked on an Agilent 2100 Bioanalyzer. The TCR beta CDR3 regions were amplified from RNA transcripts. The TCR CDR3 was subjected to a first round of RT-PCR using the HTBI primer set and the Qiagen OneStep RT-PCR kit. Libraries were constructed in a second round of multiplex PCR, after which size selection and purification were carried out. Libraries were sequenced paired-end with 100 bp reads on an Illumina HiSeq2000. Concerning the study's data processing: SOAPnuke was used to process the raw data, with reads discarded if the reads contained adapters or uncalled bases, had a mean Phred below 15, or lacked an exact constant-primer or identifier match. High-quality paired reads were merged with COPE v1.2.5, and unique nucleotide sequences were defined as clonotypes. MiTCR v1.1 was used to align the clonotypes against IMGT TRBV, TRBD and TRBJ reference segments. Only V-J combinations with frequency above 0.0001, covering 99.2% of repertoires, were analysed. The TCS score was defined as the ratio of F50 (clonal expansion) to E x V (chaos), calculated using BLOSUM62-based TCRdist between CDR3 peptides within each V-J. Welch's t-statistics and random forest reduced 450 to 600 V-J features to 10 to 15, which were used in a naive Bayes classifier (R e1071). The raw public data were reprocessed by TCRdb itself: fastp quality trimming at Q25, MiXCR clonotype calling, in-frame beta chains only. For every CDR3 protein sequence, its rows merge into one entry that carries the most common genes and DNA. TCRdb, not the original authors, processed these V and J calls. The table for this sample lists more than 250,000 distinct CDR3 sequences; nearly 15% of them were counted only once. The top ten clonotypes cover around 31% of the sample.

This TCR was sampled from a woman in her 50s with Graves' hyperthyroidism that later progressed to Graves' ophthalmopathy. Sequencing was performed on blood. In this chain, TRBV30 is recombined with TRBJ2-1, and TRBD2 may be the D gene, going by 5 matching bases. The DNA sequence reads TGTGCCTGGAGCACCCTAGCTAGAGGTTACAATGAGCAGTTCTTC. Protein translation: CAWSTLARGYNEQFF. Where the CDR3 stops, the reference TRBV30 and TRBJ2-1 genes take over; the full variable domain is SQTIHQWPATLVQPVGSPLSLECTVEGTSNPNLYWYRQAAGRGLQLLFYSVGIGQISSEVPQNLSASRPQDRQFILSSKKLLLSDSGFYLCAWSTLARGYNEQFFGPGTRLTVL.